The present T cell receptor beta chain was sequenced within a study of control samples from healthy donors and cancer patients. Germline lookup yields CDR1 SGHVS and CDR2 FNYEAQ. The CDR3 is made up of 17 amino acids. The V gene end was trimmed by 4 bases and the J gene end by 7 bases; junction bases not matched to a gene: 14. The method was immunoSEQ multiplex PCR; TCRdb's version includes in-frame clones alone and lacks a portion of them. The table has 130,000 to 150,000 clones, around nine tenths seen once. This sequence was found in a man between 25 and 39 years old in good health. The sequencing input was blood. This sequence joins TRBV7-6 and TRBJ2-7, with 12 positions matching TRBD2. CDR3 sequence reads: CASSSTPSGRDLEEQYF. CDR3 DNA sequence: TGTGCCAGCAGCTCAACCCCTAGCGGGAGGGATCTAGAGGAGCAGTACTTC. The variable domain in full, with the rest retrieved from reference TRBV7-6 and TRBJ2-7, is GAGVSQSPRYKVTKRGQDVALRCDPISGHVSLYWYRQALGQGPEFLTYFNYEAQQDKSGLPNDRFSAERPEGSISTLTIQRTEQRDSAMYRCASSSTPSGRDLEEQYFGPGTRLTVT.